What follows are 9 T cell receptor beta chains derived from one specimen sequenced in a study of blood T cell repertoires in COVID-19. Profiled with immunoSEQ multiplex PCR; TCRdb holds only in-frame clones, not every one. The table records hundreds of thousands of clones, approximately 81% of them present only once. Input material: PBMCs or T cells enriched from blood (not recorded which). The source of these receptors is a woman aged 25-40 years who had been exposed to COVID-19.

V is TRBV14 and J is TRBJ1-2; D is unclear. Germline CDR1 is SGHDN and CDR2 is FVKESK. V was shortened by 4 bases and J by 1 base, with 13 bases between the two germline ends. The CDR3 covers 15 residues. DNA for the CDR3: TGTGCCAGCAGCCCACCATGGTCAGTTAACTATGGCTACACCTTC. Residues: CASSPPWSVNYGYTF.

The genes are TRBV28 and TRBJ1-1; D is possibly TRBD1 (6 bases). CDR1 is MDHEN, CDR2 SYDVKM, per germline. This CDR3 is built from 13 residues. Trimming removed 6 bases at V and 10 bases at J, with 18 bases between. The CDR3 spells CASSTGFGLGAFF. CDR3 DNA sequence: TGTGCCAGCAGCACAGGGTTTGGGCTCGGAGCTTTCTTT.

The table lists this clone with a count of one. The chain couples TRBV28 to TRBJ1-2, with D perhaps TRBD1 (6 bases). Deletions cut 9 bases from V and 6 bases from J, with 14 bases between. Per the germline V gene, CDR1 is MDHEN and CDR2 is SYDVKM. The CDR3 is made up of 12 amino acids. For the CDR3, the DNA is TGTGCCAGTAACAGGGTTTACGATGGCTACACCTTC. This sequence encodes CASNRVYDGYTF.

The gene calls are TRBV2 and TRBJ1-4; D is perhaps TRBD1 (5 bases). V lost 2 bases and J 4 bases, leaving 11 bases between the germline ends. The CDR3 is made up of 15 amino acids. Germline V lookup: CDR1 SNHLY, CDR2 FYNNEI. Here the CDR3 DNA reads TGTGCCAGCAGTGAAATGGGGCAGGATAATGAAAAACTGTTTTTT. Translation: CASSEMGQDNEKLFF.

The rearrangement uses TRBV4-3 and TRBJ1-2; D is ambiguous. In germline, CDR1 is LGHNA, CDR2 YSLEER. The CDR3 sequence is 14 residues long. The ends were cut back, 0 bases at V and 8 bases at J, with 13 bases in the middle. CDR3 in amino acids: CASSQESGLRGYTF. The CDR3 DNA follows: TGCGCCAGCAGCCAAGAAAGCGGGTTGCGGGGCTACACCTTC.

In this sample, this clone turned up once. An end of the junction differs from the germline gene, which may be a read error. The chain carries TRBV6-4 and TRBJ2-1; no clear D gene. The CDR3 contains 12 residues. CDR1 MRHNA and CDR2 SNTAGT come from the germline V gene. The CDR3 sequence is CASSDSSNEQFF. In DNA, the CDR3 is TGTGCCAGCAGTGACTCCTCCAATGAGCAGTTCTTC.

The chain's CDR3 is CASSKARGRSYNSPLHF. As DNA, the CDR3 is TGTGCCAGCAGCAAAGCGCGGGGACGCTCCTATAATTCACCCCTCCACTTT. V gene TRBV21-1 combines with J gene TRBJ1-6. TRBV21-1 is tagged as a pseudogene. The CDR3 has 17 amino acids.

The table lists this clone with a count of one. The chain combines TRBV7-3 with TRBJ2-1; 8 bases align to TRBD1. V lost 1 base, J lost 8 bases, and 10 bases stayed unmatched. CDR3 size: 16 residues. Germline V lookup: CDR1 SGHTA, CDR2 FQGTGA. CDR3 nucleotide sequence: TGTGCCAGCAGCTTAAACCCTGGACAGGGAGGAGATGAGCAGTTCTTC. Translating gives CASSLNPGQGGDEQFF. Supplemented by reference TRBV7-3 and TRBJ2-1, the full variable domain reads GAGVSQTPSNKVTEKGKYVELRCDPISGHTALYWYRQSLGQGPEFLIYFQGTGAADDSGLPNDRFFAVRPEGSVSTLKIQRTERGDSAVYLCASSLNPGQGGDEQFFGPGTRLTVL.

The V gene is TRBV30, the J gene TRBJ1-2, with 7 bases lining up with TRBD1. Germline V gene sequence: CDR1 GTSNPN, CDR2 SVGIG (reference sequence). The CDR3 consists of 13 residues. CDR3 sequence (DNA): TGTGCTACTCCGACAGGGTCGGTCTATGGCTACACCTTC. Translating gives CATPTGSVYGYTF.